This T cell receptor (beta chain) was profiled in a study of T cells in Graves' hyperthyroidism and ophthalmopathy. Points from the study as a whole: Most thyroid clonotypes with frequency above 0.001 were detected in blood.

Over 18 months, lack of ophthalmopathy progression marked Graves' hyperthyroidism as stable. Among the patients, aged 18 to 65, hyperthyroidism was newly diagnosed and had lasted under 2 months. Diagnostic decisions used clinical symptoms, serum thyroxine and TRAb, thyroid ultrasound and orbital computed tomography. This clonotype was seen at least ten times. Its antigen is unknown. The CDR3 loop spans 14 amino acids. The germline CDR1 and CDR2 sequences are KGHSH and LQKENI. The V and J ends lost 3 bases and 8 bases respectively, with 16 bases between them. Using RNA transcripts as the source, TCR beta CDR3 regions were amplified. An initial round of RT-PCR targeting the TCR CDR3 relied on the HTBI primer set. TCRdb redid the calling of the multiplex PCR reads with MiXCR, one entry per CDR3 protein. This sample has about 360,000 distinct CDR3 sequences, with 13% found just once.

The sequencing input was blood. The chain carries TRBV18 and TRBJ1-2; maybe TRBD1 (5 bases). This clonotype was sampled from a young woman with Graves' hyperthyroidism. This chain's CDR3 is CASSPSSEGRGYTF. Here the CDR3 DNA reads TGTGCCAGCTCACCTAGTTCAGAGGGGCGAGGCTACACCTTC.